The rows below give T cell receptor beta chains drawn from one sample of a study of graft-versus-host responses after intestinal transplantation. TCRdb's copy holds only in-frame clones and misses some; the assay was immunoSEQ multiplex PCR. The table has about 110,000 clones, approximately 90% seen once. Their antigen targets remain unknown. Material: unstimulated CD4+ T cells sorted from spleen or lymph node cells, obtained before transplant. Receptor source: a human donor who was the organ donor for an intestinal transplant. Each CDR3 is given without its conserved first and last residue. For some rows the clone size is stated as once, few or many, or as a class when expanded; others skip it.

size: -; length: 11; V: TRBV19; J: TRBJ1-4; CDR3: ASTGRNREKLF
size: -; length: 12; V: TRBV7-2; J: TRBJ2-6; CDR3: ASSLSSGANVLT
size: -; length: 13; V: TRBV18; J: TRBJ1-5; CDR3: ASSPGTGGNQPQH
size: -; length: 13; V: TRBV25-1; J: TRBJ2-3; CDR3: ASSEPGQGTDTQY
size: -; length: 11; V: TRBV19; J: TRBJ2-1; CDR3: ASTGGPLNEQF
size: -; length: 12; V: TRBV6-5; J: TRBJ1-1; CDR3: ASSVQFMNTEAF
size: -; length: 11; V: TRBV28; J: TRBJ2-7; CDR3: ASSRLSPYEQY
size: -; length: 15; V: TRBV7-2; J: TRBJ2-3; CDR3: ASSFGGLAGITDTQY
size: -; length: 12; V: TRBV10-1; J: TRBJ2-7; CDR3: ATSTSGSRYEQY
size: -; length: 13; V: TRBV4-3; J: TRBJ2-3; CDR3: ASSQGLAGGDTQY
size: -; length: 15; V: TRBV28; J: TRBJ1-5; CDR3: ASSPETGTGAQQPQH
size: -; length: 13; V: TRBV12-5; J: TRBJ1-5; CDR3: ASGMAGGLPGPQH
size: -; length: 12; V: TRBV5-1; J: TRBJ1-1; CDR3: ASSSYTGNLEAF
size: few; length: 13; V: TRBV9; J: TRBJ2-3; CDR3: ASSVVAGEADTQY
size: -; length: 13; V: TRBV19; J: TRBJ1-2; CDR3: ASSFNYRYPNGYT
size: -; length: 12; V: TRBV6-1; J: TRBJ2-2; CDR3: ASSDRASTGELF
size: -; length: 11; V: TRBV11-2; J: TRBJ2-7; CDR3: ASSGLITYEQY
size: -; length: 13; V: TRBV6-5; J: TRBJ2-3; CDR3: ASSYGAGGADTQY
size: -; length: 14; V: TRBV7-2; J: TRBJ2-2; CDR3: ASSPRLAGLAGELF
size: few; length: 9; V: TRBV20-1; J: TRBJ1-5; CDR3: SALREWPQH